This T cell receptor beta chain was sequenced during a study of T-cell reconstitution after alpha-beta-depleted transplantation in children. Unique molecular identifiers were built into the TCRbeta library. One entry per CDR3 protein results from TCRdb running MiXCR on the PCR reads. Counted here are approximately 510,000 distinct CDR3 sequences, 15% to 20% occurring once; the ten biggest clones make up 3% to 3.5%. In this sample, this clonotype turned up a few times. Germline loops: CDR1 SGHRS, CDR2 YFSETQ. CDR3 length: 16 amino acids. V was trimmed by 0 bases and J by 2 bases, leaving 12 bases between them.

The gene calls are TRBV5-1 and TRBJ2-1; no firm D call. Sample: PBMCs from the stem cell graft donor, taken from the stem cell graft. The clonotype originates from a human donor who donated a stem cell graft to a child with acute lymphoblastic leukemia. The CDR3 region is CASSLGSGPAYNEQFF. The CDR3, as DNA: TGCGCCAGCAGCTTGGGGTCCGGGCCGGCCTACAATGAGCAGTTCTTC.